These 9 T cell receptor beta chains share one sample of origin, sequenced in a study of CD8 T cells in Susac syndrome. A quantity of about 0.45 to 1 ug RNA underwent reverse transcription using random hexamers. In TCRdb, the immunoSEQ multiplex PCR reads were re-called with MiXCR into one record per CDR3 protein. The table shows fewer than 150,000 distinct CDR3 sequences, with just under 95% occurring only once. Sequenced material: CD4+ T cells from PBMCs. The receptors shown here come from a human donor with multiple sclerosis.

V is TRBV7-2 and J is TRBJ1-5; D is possibly TRBD1 (6 bases). Per the germline V gene, CDR1 is SGHTA and CDR2 is FQGNSA. Trimming cost V 3 bases and J 4 bases, with 13 bases left between them. The CDR3 consists of 15 residues. The CDR3 DNA follows: TGTGCCAGCAGCTTGCAGGGGCCGGGGAATCAGCCCCAGCATTTT. The encoded protein is CASSLQGPGNQPQHF.

The V call is TRBV5-1, the J call TRBJ2-4; possibly TRBD2 for D (6 bases). V gave up 3 bases and J gave up 7 bases, with 17 bases separating them. The CDR3 length is 15 residues. CDR1 and CDR2 (germline): SGHRS, YFSETQ. Here the CDR3 reads CASSSGGGVFNIQYF. In DNA form, the CDR3 reads TGCGCCAGCAGCTCCGGAGGAGGGGTGTTTAACATTCAGTACTTC.

A few counts support this clonotype. The rearrangement uses TRBV9 and TRBJ1-1, with a tentative D call TRBD1 (6 bases). V was cut by 4 bases and J by 7 bases, with 14 bases left in between. This CDR3 comprises 13 residues. The germline CDR1 and CDR2 sequences are SGDLS and YYNGEE. DNA of the CDR3: TGTGCCAGCAGCCCGACAGGCGACCTTGAAGCTTTCTTT. Translating it yields CASSPTGDLEAFF.

The rearrangement links TRBV4-2 to TRBJ1-5; D is undetermined. Trimming removed 0 bases at V and 7 bases at J, with 13 bases between. The germline gives CDR1 LGHNA, CDR2 YNFKEQ. The CDR3 has 15 amino acids. The CDR3 spells CASSQEGRAPQPQHF. Here the CDR3 DNA reads TGTGCCAGCAGCCAAGAGGGTAGGGCCCCCCAGCCCCAGCATTTT.

The rearrangement links TRBV7-3 to TRBJ2-3, with 8 bases aligning to TRBD2. V gave up 5 bases and J gave up 3 bases; unmatched junction bases: 7. Per the germline V gene, CDR1 is SGHTA and CDR2 is FQGTGA. The CDR3 runs to 15 residues. CDR3: CASSPQGLVTDTQYF. Here the CDR3 DNA reads TGTGCCAGCAGCCCACAGGGACTAGTGACAGATACGCAGTATTTT.

In its sample, this clonotype was seen a few times. The chain employs TRBV12-3 or TRBV12-4 and TRBJ2-7; D ambiguous. The CDR3 is made up of 12 amino acids. V was shortened by 6 bases and J by 1 base, with 7 bases between the two germline ends. The chain's CDR3 is CASSFDSYEQYF. CDR3 sequence (DNA): TGTGCCAGCAGCTTCGATTCCTACGAGCAGTACTTC.

The chain employs TRBV27 and TRBJ2-6, with D possibly matching TRBD1 (5 bases). The CDR3 has 17 amino acids. CDR1 is MNHEY and CDR2 is SMNVEV in the germline V gene (reference sequence). V dropped 5 bases and J dropped 0 bases, with 14 bases sitting between them. The CDR3 DNA is TGTGCCAGCAGTCCATGGGCAGGGTTCTCTGGGGCCAACGTCCTGACTTTC. Its translation: CASSPWAGFSGANVLTF.

CDR3 in amino acids: CASSLDLNYGYTF. The CDR3, as DNA: TGTGCCAGCAGCTTAGATCTTAACTATGGCTACACCTTC. V gene TRBV7-9 combines with J gene TRBJ1-2; D remains ambiguous. CDR1 is SEHNR, CDR2 FQNEAQ, per germline (reference sequence). The CDR3 loop spans 13 amino acids. Trimming cost V 1 base and J 1 base, with 4 bases left between them.

The V call is TRBV20-1, the J call TRBJ1-2; tentative D call: TRBD1 (5 bases). CDR1 and CDR2 (germline): DFQATT, SNEGSKA (reference sequence). Trimming stripped 3 bases from V and 3 bases from J, with 14 bases between. The CDR3 runs to 14 residues. The CDR3: CSARVRGEDYGYTF. The CDR3 DNA is TGCAGTGCTAGGGTTCGGGGGGAAGACTATGGCTACACCTTC.